The rows below give T cell receptor beta chains drawn from one sample of a study of shared clonotypes between healthy human individuals. This table comes from immunoSEQ multiplex PCR, and its TCRdb copy is limited to in-frame clones, with some not included. The data contain 2 million to 3 million clones, roughly 93% of them seen just once; the ten biggest clones take up 0.36%. The sample was naive CD4+ T cells from PBMCs. The source is a man younger than 35 in good health. Some clones in this sample may be carry-over from other donors' samples. CDR3s include the opening cysteine and the closing phenylalanine or tryptophan. Each record gives: J gene, clone size, D gene, V gene, CDR3 length, CDR3 DNA, CDR3 protein. D genes are given only for firm matches. Not all rows give a size; the values are once, few, many and, for expanded clones, a class.

>TRBJ2-5|-|-|TRBV6-6|15
TGTGCCAGCAATCTCAACCGGGACATGGGAGAGACCCAGTACTTC
CASNLNRDMGETQYF
>TRBJ2-3|-|-|TRBV30|15
TGTGCCTGGAGTCCAGGACTCTCAAGGACAGATACGCAGTATTTT
CAWSPGLSRTDTQYF
>TRBJ2-1|-|-|TRBV10-3|12
TGTGCCATCCGTACTAGCTTGAATGAGCAGTTCTTC
CAIRTSLNEQFF
>TRBJ2-5|once|TRBD2|TRBV27|16
TGTGCCAGCCGGACAATTACTAGCGCTCACCAAGAGACCCAGTACTTC
CASRTITSAHQETQYF
>TRBJ1-1|-|-|TRBV19|15
TGTGCCAGTAGTTCCCGGGGGACTCTGAACACTGAAGCTTTCTTT
CASSSRGTLNTEAFF
>TRBJ1-2|once|-|TRBV19|13
TGTGCCAGTAGTATGCTCGACGGTCCGGGCTACACCTTC
CASSMLDGPGYTF
>TRBJ2-7|-|-|TRBV11-2|16
TGTGCCAGCAGCTTACCCGGACTAACTCCTACCTACGAGCAGTACTTC
CASSLPGLTPTYEQYF
>TRBJ2-3|-|-|TRBV7-9|12
TGTGCCAGCAGCTTTGATACAGATACGCAGTATTTT
CASSFDTDTQYF
>TRBJ2-2|-|TRBD2|TRBV9|18
TGTGCCAGCAGGTCAGCCGGACTAGCGGGAGGTAACACCGGGGAGCTGTTTTTT
CASRSAGLAGGNTGELFF
>TRBJ2-4|-|-|TRBV28|14
TGTGCCAGCAGGGACGGTTTCGGCAAAAACATTCAGTACTTC
CASRDGFGKNIQYF
>TRBJ1-1|once|TRBD1|TRBV7-9|14
TGTGCCAGCAGCTACGGACAGGGGGCTGATGAAGCTTTCTTT
CASSYGQGADEAFF
>TRBJ2-7|-|TRBD2|TRBV4-2|16
TGTGCCAGCAGCCAAGTAGCGACTAGCGGGAGTAGCGAGCAGTACTTC
CASSQVATSGSSEQYF
>TRBJ2-2|-|TRBD1|TRBV13|16
TGTGCCAGCAGCTTCTCGACAGGGTGGAGCACCGGGGAGCTGTTTTTT
CASSFSTGWSTGELFF
>TRBJ2-4|-|-|TRBV7-9|16
TGTGCCAGCAGCTCAACCCCGAGGACGGTGAAAAACATTCAGTACTTC
CASSSTPRTVKNIQYF
>TRBJ2-5|-|-|TRBV7-9|15
TGTGCCAGCAGCCCCGGGACTCAGACCAAAGAGACCCAGTACTTC
CASSPGTQTKETQYF
>TRBJ1-5|-|TRBD1|TRBV9|16
TGTGCCAGCAGCGTAGTGAGACAGGGGGCAAATCAGCCCCAGCATTTT
CASSVVRQGANQPQHF
>TRBJ1-2|once|TRBD1|TRBV4-3|15
TGCGCCAGCAGCCTTGGGGGGACAGGGGGGTATGGCTACACCTTC
CASSLGGTGGYGYTF
>TRBJ2-7|-|TRBD2|TRBV25-1|15
TGTGCCAGCAGTGAATTGGGAGGGGAGTCCTACGAGCAGTACTTC
CASSELGGESYEQYF
>TRBJ1-1|once|-|TRBV5-1|16
TGCGCCAGCAGCTTACGGCCCGGGAGAACGAGCACTGAAGCTTTCTTT
CASSLRPGRTSTEAFF
>TRBJ1-1|-|-|TRBV7-9|14
TGTGCCAGCAGTCCACAAGGGTTCGGAACTGAAGCTTTCTTT
CASSPQGFGTEAFF
>TRBJ2-6|-|-|TRBV5-1|15
TGCGCCAGCAGCTTAACTAGTGCTGGGGCCAACGTCCTGACTTTC
CASSLTSAGANVLTF
>TRBJ2-7|once|-|TRBV2|14
TGTGCCAGCAGTGATGGCAGGGCCACCTACGAGCAGTACTTC
CASSDGRATYEQYF
>TRBJ2-7|-|TRBD1|TRBV6-5|14
TGTGCCAGCACCGCGGACAGGGGGGACTACGAGCAGTACTTC
CASTADRGDYEQYF
>TRBJ2-7|-|TRBD2|TRBV27|16
TGTGCCAGCAGCAAAACGCCTAGCGGGTACCTTTACGAGCAGTACTTC
CASSKTPSGYLYEQYF
>TRBJ2-2|-|-|TRBV28|12
TGTGCCAGCAGGCTGAACACCGGGGAGCTGTTTTTT
CASRLNTGELFF
>TRBJ2-1|-|-|TRBV4-2|15
TGTGCCAGCAGCCCTGGGACTTTGGGGGACAATGAGCAGTTCTTC
CASSPGTLGDNEQFF
>TRBJ1-4|-|-|TRBV19|12
TGTGCCAGTAGGGGGTCTAATGAAAAACTGTTTTTT
CASRGSNEKLFF
>TRBJ2-7|-|-|TRBV5-1|14
TGCGCCAGCAGCTTGGTGGCAGGGGTCGACGAGCAGTACTTC
CASSLVAGVDEQYF
>TRBJ2-1|-|TRBD1|TRBV18|15
TGTGCCAGCTCACCTAGGGGACAGAATTACAATGAGCAGTTCTTC
CASSPRGQNYNEQFF
>TRBJ1-2|-|-|TRBV6-5|14
TGTGCCAGCAGTTACCGGGACGCCGTCTATGGCTACACCTTC
CASSYRDAVYGYTF
>TRBJ1-1|-|-|TRBV15|15
TGTGCCACCAGCAGAGATTCAGGCTTGAACACTGAAGCTTTCTTT
CATSRDSGLNTEAFF
>TRBJ1-2|-|-|TRBV6-1|15
TGTGCCAGCAGTGAGCATCGGGGGCGCAACTATGGCTACACCTTC
CASSEHRGRNYGYTF
>TRBJ2-5|-|-|TRBV2|15
TGTGCCAGCAATGAGGAGGGGCCGTCAGGGGAGACCCAGTACTTC
CASNEEGPSGETQYF
>TRBJ2-3|-|-|TRBV6-6|15
TGTGCCAGTCTCCGGGACTCCCTTAGCACAGATACGCAGTATTTT
CASLRDSLSTDTQYF
>TRBJ1-5|-|-|TRBV19|20
TGTGCCAGTAGTATAGAGGCCAGGGTTTTGTTGGGGTCGAGCAATCAGCCCCAGCATTTT
CASSIEARVLLGSSNQPQHF
>TRBJ2-1|-|-|TRBV29-1|11
TGCAGCGTTAAGGGAGAGTTGGTGCAGTTCTTC
CSVKGELVQFF
>TRBJ2-1|-|TRBD2|TRBV28|17
TGTGCCAGCAGTTCTCTCGGGCGGGGGAATTCATACAATGAGCAGTTCTTC
CASSSLGRGNSYNEQFF
>TRBJ2-1|-|TRBD2|TRBV9|15
TGTGCCAGCAGCGTAAGACTAGCAGCGATCAATGAGCAGTTCTTC
CASSVRLAAINEQFF
>TRBJ2-6|-|-|TRBV2|16
TGTGCCAGCACTCTAACAAGGAAGTCTGGGGCCAACGTCCTGACTTTC
CASTLTRKSGANVLTF
>TRBJ2-3|-|-|TRBV27|16
TGTGCCAGCAGTCAACCGGGACCCCAGAAGGCAGATACGCAGTATTTT
CASSQPGPQKADTQYF
>TRBJ2-3|-|TRBD2|TRBV5-1|16
TGCGCCAGCAGCTTCATAGCGGGAGATCGCACAGATACGCAGTATTTT
CASSFIAGDRTDTQYF
>TRBJ1-3|-|-|TRBV4-3|16
TGCGCCAGCAGCCACCTAATACAGGGCTCTGGAAACACCATATATTTT
CASSHLIQGSGNTIYF
>TRBJ2-3|-|-|TRBV19|13
TGTGCCAGTTTGGCCTTAAACACAGATACGCAGTATTTT
CASLALNTDTQYF
>TRBJ1-5|once|-|TRBV28|14
TGTGCCAGCAGTTTATCACTGGGGAGGCAGCCCCAGCATTTT
CASSLSLGRQPQHF
>TRBJ1-1|-|-|TRBV28|11
TGTGCCAGCAGGGCAGGGCTCGGGGCTTTCTTT
CASRAGLGAFF
>TRBJ2-5|-|TRBD1|TRBV2|13
TGTGCCAGCAGAACGGGACAGGGTGAGACCCAGTACTTC
CASRTGQGETQYF
>TRBJ2-7|-|-|TRBV16|14
TGTGCCAGCAGCCCCCAGGAGGGGCCCTACGAGCAGTACTTC
CASSPQEGPYEQYF
>TRBJ2-2|-|-|TRBV5-6|16
TGTGCCAGCAGCCCCCTCCCTAATCGGAACACCGGGGAGCTGTTTTTT
CASSPLPNRNTGELFF